The 21 T cell receptor beta chains given below trace back to one sample, sequenced in a study of molecular identifiers for immune sequencing clone quantification. MiXCR, run by TCRdb on the PCR reads, gives a single entry per CDR3 protein. The data show over 550,000 distinct CDR3 sequences, about 25% seen once. The sequenced material came from naive CD8+ T cells from blood, with Jurkat cell RNA spiked in. Subset here: FACS-sorted CD8+CD4-CCR7+CD45RA+ naive T cells. These receptors were obtained from a human donor in good health. Some libraries in this study had Jurkat cell RNA spiked in.

This clonotype was seen repeatedly, ten times or more. J is TRBJ2-4 and V is TRBV13; unclear D gene. The CDR3 runs to 16 residues. Trimming left V 0 bases short and J 1 base short, with 10 bases between. Looked up from germline, CDR1 is PRHDT and CDR2 is FYEKMQ (reference sequence). The CDR3: CASSLGHGDAKNIQYF. CDR3 DNA: TGTGCCAGCAGCTTAGGCCACGGAGATGCCAAAAACATTCAGTACTTC.

This clonotype was observed a single time. This sequence joins TRBV27 and TRBJ1-1; TRBD1 aligns across 8 bases. The CDR3 has 17 residues. J was trimmed by 4 bases and V by 5 bases; bases with no gene match: 15. Per germline, CDR1 MNHEY and CDR2 SMNVEV (reference sequence). The CDR3 coding sequence is TGTGCCAGCAGTCTCACCAGGGGGCTCTTCGCTGGCACTGAAGCTTTCTTT. Translation gives CASSLTRGLFAGTEAFF.

There are a few counts of this clonotype. V and J are TRBV14 and TRBJ2-7, with D hard to call. V was shortened by 0 bases and J by 2 bases, with 8 bases between the two germline ends. In germline, CDR1 is SGHDN, CDR2 FVKESK. CDR3 length: 14 residues. The CDR3 loop reads CASSQDALTYEQYF. CDR3 DNA sequence: TGTGCCAGCAGCCAAGATGCACTTACCTACGAGCAGTACTTC.

This clonotype has a handful of counts. This chain uses TRBV4-3 with TRBJ2-7; TRBD1 aligns across 10 bases. Trimming at V came to 0 bases and at J to 4 bases, leaving 9 bases not matched to a gene. Germline V gene sequence: CDR1 LGHNA, CDR2 YSLEER. The CDR3 runs to 17 residues. CDR3 sequence: CASSQDSWGQGLYEQYF. In nucleotides, the CDR3 is TGCGCCAGCAGCCAAGACAGTTGGGGACAGGGGCTATACGAGCAGTACTTC.

This clonotype came up many times. This chain joins TRBV4-2 and TRBJ2-7; 8 bases agree with TRBD1. The germline gives CDR1 LGHNA, CDR2 YNFKEQ. The CDR3 runs to 16 residues. J lost 5 bases, V lost 0 bases, and 9 bases had no gene match. The CDR3 DNA reads TGTGCCAGCAGCCAAGATACCGGACAGGGTGCCCACGAGCAGTACTTC. It yields the protein CASSQDTGQGAHEQYF.

This clonotype has just a few counts. The CDR3 protein is CASSFWGEIGSYEQYF. Here the CDR3 DNA reads TGTGCCAGCAGTTTTTGGGGAGAGATTGGGTCCTACGAGCAGTACTTC. This chain uses TRBV28 with TRBJ2-7; D possibly corresponds to TRBD2 (5 bases). V dropped 3 bases and J dropped 1 base, with 16 bases sitting between them. Per the germline V gene, CDR1 is MDHEN and CDR2 is SYDVKM. This CDR3 is built from 16 residues.

This clonotype was detected only a few times. A much larger clone sits a single nucleotide away, making a read error possible. The V call is TRBV10-2, the J call TRBJ1-1; TRBD1 aligns across 7 bases. Germline V lookup: CDR1 WSHSY, CDR2 SAAADI. This CDR3 region has 12 residues. The CDR3 nucleotides are TGCGCCAGCAGTGAAGGGACAGCTGAAGTTTTCTTT. This sequence encodes CASSEGTAEVFF.

V and J are TRBV27 and TRBJ2-1; D is ambiguous. The CDR3 runs 13 residues. Trimming left V 7 bases short and J 0 bases short, with 7 bases between. CDR1 and CDR2 from the germline V gene are MNHEY and SMNVEV (reference sequence). In nucleotides, the CDR3 is TGTGCCAGCACCATAAGCTCCTACAATGAGCAGTTCTTC. This codes for CASTISSYNEQFF.

This clonotype was counted a few times. For the CDR3, the DNA is TGTGCCAGCAGCCTGGGAACCTCACGGGATACGCAGTATTTT. Protein product: CASSLGTSRDTQYF. The rearrangement uses TRBV5-4 and TRBJ2-3, with D uncertain. V lost 4 bases, J lost 6 bases, and 15 bases lay in between. The CDR3 totals 14 residues. Germline V gene sequence: CDR1 SGHNT, CDR2 YYREEE (reference sequence). The full variable domain, in which reference TRBV5-4 and TRBJ2-3 provide the parts outside the CDR3, is ETGVTQSPTHLIKTRGQQVTLRCSSQSGHNTVSWYQQALGQGPQFIFQYYREEENGRGNFPPRFSGLQFPNYSSELNVNALELDDSALYLCASSLGTSRDTQYFGPGTRLTVL.

As for this clonotype: A much larger clone is a single base away; this may be a read error. The rearrangement links TRBV12-3 or TRBV12-4 to TRBJ2-1; TRBD2 agrees at 7 bases. V shed 6 bases, J shed 6 bases, and the junction held 8 bases outside the gene matches. The CDR3 covers 14 residues. DNA of the CDR3: TGTGCCAGCAGCGGGACTAACGGGGGCAATGAGCAGTTCTTC. This codes for CASSGTNGGNEQFF.

This clonotype was recorded at least ten times. The chain has TRBV6-2 or TRBV6-3 and TRBJ1-1; tentatively, D is TRBD1 (5 bases). The CDR3 is made up of 14 amino acids. V lost 4 bases to trimming and J lost 1 base, with 10 bases between them. Germline lookup yields CDR1 MNHEY and CDR2 SVGEGT. CDR3 nucleotides: TGTGCCAGCAGTTTACTGACAGCGAACACTGAAGCTTTCTTT. Translation: CASSLLTANTEAFF.

V gene TRBV4-1 combines with J gene TRBJ2-3; TRBD2 is a possible D gene (5 bases). The V end was cut by 4 bases, the J end by 5 bases, with 19 bases between. Germline assignment: CDR1 MGHRA and CDR2 YSYEKL. This CDR3 contains 16 residues. The CDR3 sequence: CASSLLGGSRGDTQYF. The CDR3 DNA reads as TGCGCCAGCAGCCTCCTGGGCGGCTCCCGGGGAGATACGCAGTATTTT.

Only a few counts were recorded for this clonotype. The chain carries TRBV7-9 and TRBJ2-1, with D perhaps TRBD1 (6 bases). The germline CDR1 and CDR2 sequences are SEHNR and FQNEAQ (reference sequence). This CDR3 region has 12 residues. V was cut by 5 bases and J by 13 bases, with 15 bases left in between. In DNA, the CDR3 is TGTGCCAGCAGCGGACTCCGGGACACCCAGTTCTTC. It codes for CASSGLRDTQFF.

This clonotype appeared a few times. The rearrangement uses TRBV2 and TRBJ2-3; TRBD2 matches 14 bases. Germline V gene lookup returns CDR1 SNHLY and CDR2 FYNNEI. There are 18 residues in the CDR3. V shed 3 bases, J shed 6 bases, and the junction held 11 bases outside the gene matches. The CDR3 reads CASSEHTGTSGSKDTQYF. The CDR3 nucleotides are TGTGCCAGCAGTGAGCACACCGGGACTAGCGGGAGTAAGGATACGCAGTATTTT.

V gene TRBV9 combines with J gene TRBJ1-3; D ambiguous. The CDR3 totals 12 residues. The V end was cut by 4 bases, the J end by 4 bases, with 6 bases between. CDR1 and CDR2 (germline): SGDLS, YYNGEE. CDR3 nucleotide sequence: TGTGCCAGCAGCCCCCGGGGAAACACCATATATTTT. This codes for CASSPRGNTIYF.

The V gene is TRBV24-1, the J gene TRBJ1-2; TRBD1 is a possible D gene (6 bases). V lost 5 bases, J lost 8 bases, and 23 bases lay in between. Germline CDR1 and CDR2: KGHDR and SFDVKD. The CDR3 has 16 amino acids. The CDR3 DNA reads TGTGCCACCAGTGCCTCCCCCAGGGGAAGGGCGGAAGGCTACACCTTC. Encoded protein: CATSASPRGRAEGYTF.

This chain uses TRBV20-1 with TRBJ2-1, with 9 bases aligning to TRBD2. The CDR3 length is 13 residues. Trimming removed 5 bases from V and 6 bases from J; junction bases left unmatched: 5. CDR1 is DFQATT and CDR2 is SNEGSKA in the germline V gene (reference sequence). The CDR3 protein is CSALAGGSNEQFF. DNA of the CDR3: TGCAGTGCTCTGGCGGGAGGGTCCAATGAGCAGTTCTTC.

This clonotype was picked up a small number of times. V and J are TRBV6-5 and TRBJ1-5; 7 nucleotides line up with TRBD1. In germline, CDR1 is MNHEY, CDR2 SVGAGI. There are 16 residues in the CDR3. J was trimmed by 3 bases and V by 5 bases; bases with no gene match: 10. CDR3 protein: CASSISGTVPNQPQHF. The CDR3 DNA sequence: TGTGCCAGCAGTATCTCCGGGACAGTCCCCAATCAGCCCCAGCATTTT.

Worth noting for this clonotype: This may stem from a read error, because a much larger clone lies one nucleotide away. The chain joins TRBV7-9 to TRBJ1-2; D is ambiguous. The CDR3 loop spans 12 amino acids. Trimming shortened V by 4 bases and J by 10 bases, and 13 bases separated the two germline ends. The germline V gene encodes CDR1 SEHNR and CDR2 FQNEAQ (reference sequence). The CDR3 sequence is CASSSGVAVYTF. CDR3 bases: TGTGCCAGCAGCTCAGGCGTTGCCGTCTACACCTTC.

V usage is TRBV20-1 and J usage is TRBJ2-7, with TRBD2 matching over 12 bases. The length of the CDR3 is 19 residues. J was trimmed by 4 bases and V by 6 bases; bases with no gene match: 22. Germline V gene data show CDR1 as DFQATT and CDR2 as SNEGSKA (reference sequence). CDR3 region: CSAPRTGGKTSGGSYEQYF. The CDR3 bases are TGCAGTGCCCCCAGGACAGGGGGGAAGACTAGCGGGGGAAGTTACGAGCAGTACTTC.

In this sample, this clonotype turned up a few times. The gene calls are TRBV12-3 or TRBV12-4 and TRBJ2-5; no clear D gene. V lost 6 bases, J lost 1 base, and 12 bases lay in between. This CDR3 spans 14 amino acids. This CDR3 reads CASSLRYLQETQYF. The CDR3 region has the DNA TGTGCCAGCAGCCTTAGATACCTCCAAGAGACCCAGTACTTC.